This is a list of T cell receptor beta chains from one sample in a study of PD-1 blockade in classical Hodgkin lymphoma. Only in-frame clones appear in the TCRdb table, and some are missing; sequencing was by immunoSEQ multiplex PCR. The repertoire consists of about 18,000 clones, with 80% to 85% occurring once and the leading ten covering 24%. The specimen was peripheral blood mononuclear cells (PBMCs), collected at baseline. The receptor set was obtained from a human donor with classical Hodgkin lymphoma. The CDR3 runs from the conserved cysteine through the conserved F or W. The D gene is left open where the match is weak. Rows give clone size only sometimes, using once, few, many, or a class for an expanded clone.

cdr3_nt	cdr3_aa	d_call	v_call	j_call	clone_size
TGTGCCAGCAGCTCGACAGGAAGGCACGAAAAACTGTTTTTT	CASSSTGRHEKLFF	.	TRBV5-4	TRBJ1-4	.
TGTGCCAGCAGTTTATTTGGTAGCGGGAGCCAAGAGACCCAGTACTTC	CASSLFGSGSQETQYF	TRBD2	TRBV28	TRBJ2-5	.
TGTGCCAGCAGTCCCCAACTAGCGGGAGGCAATGAGCAGTTCTTC	CASSPQLAGGNEQFF	TRBD2	TRBV28	TRBJ2-1	.
TGTGCCAGCAGTGATTCTTTGGCTAGCGGGAGGGAGCAGTTCTTC	CASSDSLASGREQFF	TRBD2	TRBV2	TRBJ2-1	.
TGTGCCAGCAGCTCCTCCTACGAGCAGTACTTC	CASSSSYEQYF	.	TRBV5-6	TRBJ2-7	.
TGTGCCAGCAGCTTCGGGACTAGGAGGCCAGATACGCAGTATTTT	CASSFGTRRPDTQYF	TRBD2	TRBV5-6	TRBJ2-3	.
TGTGCCAGCAGCGACGCGAACACCGGGGAGCTGTTTTTT	CASSDANTGELFF	.	TRBV4-2	TRBJ2-2	.
TGTGCCAGCAGCCCGCATGGGCAGGGGAGAAGCACCATATATTTT	CASSPHGQGRSTIYF	.	TRBV21-1	TRBJ1-3	.
TGCGCCAGCAGCTTGGAACTAGCGGGACCCACCGGGGAGCTGTTTTTT	CASSLELAGPTGELFF	TRBD2	TRBV5-1	TRBJ2-2	.
TGTGCCAGCAGCGGCGGGTGGTGGGGCCCGGCCCATGGGCAGTACTTC	CASSGGWWGPAHGQYF	.	TRBV7-9	TRBJ2-7	few
TGTGCCACCAGCAGAGGGAAAGACAGGGTTCGGAACGGGGAGCTGTTTTTT	CATSRGKDRVRNGELFF	TRBD1	TRBV15	TRBJ2-2	.
TGTGCCAGTAGGCTTACTGGCTCTGGGAAGCCCCAGCATTTT	CASRLTGSGKPQHF	.	TRBV19	TRBJ1-5	.
TGTGCCAGCTCACCAGTTGGGCGTGAGGCTGGAAACACCATATATTTT	CASSPVGREAGNTIYF	.	TRBV18	TRBJ1-3	.
TGTGCCAGCAGCGACAGTATGGGACTAGCCGGTACCGGGGAGCTGTTTTTT	CASSDSMGLAGTGELFF	TRBD2	TRBV9	TRBJ2-2	.
TGTGCCAGCAGGACGCGGACTGAAGCTTTCTTT	CASRTRTEAFF	.	TRBV2	TRBJ1-1	few
TGTGCCAGCAGCTTCGGGTCGACTTTATGGGCCGAGCAGTACTTC	CASSFGSTLWAEQYF	.	TRBV11-2	TRBJ2-7	.
TGCGCCAGCAGCCAAGAAAAAGGGACCTCTGGAAACACCATATATTTT	CASSQEKGTSGNTIYF	.	TRBV4-1	TRBJ1-3	.
TGTGCCAGCACCCCACCCCAGGGGGCGCAAACTGAAGCTTTCTTT	CASTPPQGAQTEAFF	TRBD1	TRBV5-4	TRBJ1-1	few
TGTGCCAGCAGCCCCGATCAGCGGGACAATGAGCAGTTCTTC	CASSPDQRDNEQFF	.	TRBV28	TRBJ2-1	.
TGTGCCAGTAGTATCGGGACTGCCGGCTACACCTTC	CASSIGTAGYTF	.	TRBV19	TRBJ1-2	.
TGTGCCAGCAGCTTAGGCGGGGCCGGGAGGACAGATACGCAGTATTTT	CASSLGGAGRTDTQYF	TRBD2	TRBV7-2	TRBJ2-3	.
TGTGCCAGCAGCCAAGGTAATAGCGGGGGCCTGGGGGATACGCAGTATTTT	CASSQGNSGGLGDTQYF	TRBD2	TRBV4-2	TRBJ2-3	once
TGTGCCAGCAGTTATTCTGGCAGGTCTACTGAAGCTTTCTTT	CASSYSGRSTEAFF	.	TRBV6-6	TRBJ1-1	.
TGTGCCACCAGCAGAGAGGAGCTCAGGAGTTCACCCCTCCACTTT	CATSREELRSSPLHF	.	TRBV15	TRBJ1-6	.
TGCGCCAGCAGCCATCCTGGGACTAGTTCCTACGAGCAGTACTTC	CASSHPGTSSYEQYF	TRBD2	TRBV4-1	TRBJ2-7	.
TGTGCCAGCAGTATCGGGACTAGCGGCTACGAGCAGTACTTC	CASSIGTSGYEQYF	TRBD2	TRBV6-1	TRBJ2-7	.
TGTGCCAGCAGGTGGGGATACGGGCAGCCCCAGCATTTT	CASRWGYGQPQHF	.	TRBV6-5	TRBJ1-5	.
TGCAGCGTTTGGGAGGGTTTGACGAGGTACGAGCAGTACTTC	CSVWEGLTRYEQYF	TRBD2	TRBV29-1	TRBJ2-7	.
TGTGCCAGCAGCGTAGCGGGGGGACAAGAGACCCAGTACTTC	CASSVAGGQETQYF	TRBD2	TRBV2	TRBJ2-5	.
TGTGCCAGCAGCGAACGGACAGATGGCTACACCTTC	CASSERTDGYTF	.	TRBV7-2	TRBJ1-2	.
TGTGCCAGCAGCCGGGGGCCTGGAAACACCATATATTTT	CASSRGPGNTIYF	.	TRBV11-3	TRBJ1-3	.
TGCGCCAGCAGTGAGTCGTTGGGAGGTCTGAAGAACAATGAGCAGTTCTTC	CASSESLGGLKNNEQFF	.	TRBV10-1	TRBJ2-1	.
TGTGCCAGCACCCGACAGGGATCCTACAATGAGCAGTTCTTC	CASTRQGSYNEQFF	TRBD1	TRBV25-1	TRBJ2-1	once
TGCGCCATCCGGAACAGGGCCGGGACAGGGGGTGCCGGGGCCAACGTCCTGACTTTC	CAIRNRAGTGGAGANVLTF	TRBD1	TRBV10-2	TRBJ2-6	.
TGCGCCAGCAGCCCCGGAGAACATAGCAATCAGCCCCAGCATTTT	CASSPGEHSNQPQHF	.	TRBV5-1	TRBJ1-5	.
TGCGCCAGCAGCAGGGGGACTAGCGGGAAACACGAGCAGTACTTC	CASSRGTSGKHEQYF	TRBD2	TRBV10-1	TRBJ2-7	.
TGTGCCAGCAGCAAAGGGAACAGTTTGTGCGAGCAGTACTTC	CASSKGNSLCEQYF	.	TRBV21-1	TRBJ2-7	.
TGTGCCAGCAGTTTGGACATTTCTAACCCAAACTATGGCTACACCTTC	CASSLDISNPNYGYTF	.	TRBV5-5	TRBJ1-2	.
TGTGCCAGCAGCCCACCAGATAAGCTTTTCTACGAGCAGTACTTC	CASSPPDKLFYEQYF	.	TRBV28	TRBJ2-7	.
TGTGCCAGCCGAGACAGGGGGGGAGCCGTAAATTCACCCCTCCACTTT	CASRDRGGAVNSPLHF	TRBD1	TRBV2	TRBJ1-6	.
TGTGCCAGCAGTTTAAGAGGGGATGGAAACACCATATATTTT	CASSLRGDGNTIYF	.	TRBV27	TRBJ1-3	.
TGTGCCAGCAGTGAAGCCGGACAGCAGAATCAGCCCCAGCATTTT	CASSEAGQQNQPQHF	.	TRBV6-1	TRBJ1-5	few
TGCGCCAGCAGTGAGTCTGGGGGAGAGACCCAGTACTTC	CASSESGGETQYF	.	TRBV10-1	TRBJ2-5	few
TGTGCCAGCACCTCGGACCTGGAGAAGGATTCACCCCTCCACTTT	CASTSDLEKDSPLHF	.	TRBV2	TRBJ1-6	.
TGTGCCAGCAGCCCTGACAGGGACACTGAAGCTTTCTTT	CASSPDRDTEAFF	TRBD1	TRBV6-6	TRBJ1-1	.
TGTGCCAGCAGGCGCGGGAGTAGCACAGATACGCAGTATTTT	CASRRGSSTDTQYF	TRBD2	TRBV6-6	TRBJ2-3	.
TGTGCCAGCAGCTCCGGACAGATTGAAGCTTTCTTT	CASSSGQIEAFF	.	TRBV11-3	TRBJ1-1	.
TGTGCCAGCAGCTATACTAGCGGGGGGGCCAAAGATACGCAGTATTTT	CASSYTSGGAKDTQYF	TRBD2	TRBV5-5	TRBJ2-3	.
TGCGCCAGCAGCTTGGGACTTTACCAAGAGACCCAGTACTTC	CASSLGLYQETQYF	.	TRBV5-1	TRBJ2-5	.